This entry describes one T cell receptor beta chain. Its target is unknown. This may be a read error, as it is one base from a much larger clone. This entry comes from a study of T cells in Graves' hyperthyroidism and ophthalmopathy. Turning to the study itself: Staff took peripheral blood when the initial diagnosis was made, before any treatment began.

General study points: Ophthalmopathy got predicted by the model a median around 6.8 months before its onset.

Exclusion of a patient resulted from uncontrolled infection, other autoimmune disease, pregnancy or lactation. V shed 6 bases and J shed 9 bases, with 12 bases lying between them. The V gene's germline CDR1 is PRHDT and CDR2 FYEKMQ (reference sequence). The CDR3 is 12 residues long. RNA transcripts were the template for amplifying TCR beta CDR3 regions. An initial round of RT-PCR targeting the TCR CDR3 relied on the HTBI primer set. TCRdb re-analysed the multiplex PCR reads in MiXCR, keeping a single row per CDR3 protein. The sample has fewer than 300,000 distinct CDR3 sequences; around 15% are singletons.

The sequenced sample consisted of blood. This receptor was taken from a woman in her forties or fifties with Graves' hyperthyroidism that later progressed to Graves' ophthalmopathy. The rearrangement joins TRBV13 to TRBJ2-1, with D unclear. As DNA, the CDR3 is TGTGCCAGCAGTCTACGGCGAAGTGAGCAGTTCTTC. Protein sequence: CASSLRRSEQFF.